The 5 T cell receptor beta chains below come from one sample, sequenced in a study of blood T cell repertoires in COVID-19 (dated by TCRdb to the early 2020s). The library came from the immunoSEQ multiplex PCR assay. TCRdb carries this immuneACCESS record with in-frame sequences only. Its versions omit some clonotypes, under half of them owing to an unresolved V gene in the studies checked, with the rest unexplained. The sample table records some 120,000 clones; around 77% of these occur just once. Of the sample, 7.9% falls within the top ten clones. Material for sequencing was peripheral blood. The receptors shown here come from a human donor in a cohort sampled during active COVID-19.

The CDR3 DNA sequence: TGTGCCAGCAGTGATATTGAGAATCTCGGGGATTCACCCCTCCACTTT. Its protein is CASSDIENLGDSPLHF. The chain employs TRBV6-1 and TRBJ1-6; D is uncertain. Germline CDR1 MNHNS, CDR2 SASEGT. V gave up 3 bases and J gave up 8 bases, with 17 bases separating them. This CDR3 has 16 residues.

The chain couples TRBV19 to TRBJ2-7; 9 bases fit TRBD1. From germline, CDR1 is LNHDA and CDR2 SQIVND (reference sequence). The CDR3 covers 13 residues. The ends lost 5 bases at V and 5 bases at J; junction bases unmatched: 4. The CDR3: CASSLTGGNEQYF. The CDR3 bases are TGTGCCAGTAGTTTGACAGGGGGAAACGAGCAGTACTTC.

This chain joins TRBV10-3 and TRBJ1-1; TRBD1 matches 11 bases. Germline assignment: CDR1 ENHRY and CDR2 SYGVKD. The CDR3 is 14 amino acids. V shed 7 bases and J 6 bases; nucleotides not matched to a gene: 7. Here the CDR3 DNA reads TGTGCCATCAAAGAGCCGGGACAGGGGGCTGAAGCTTTCTTT. Its translation is CAIKEPGQGAEAFF.

This clone has more than one count but fewer than ten. The rearrangement links TRBV7-9 to TRBJ1-4; perhaps TRBD1 as D (5 bases). V was pared by 5 bases and J by 7 bases, with 14 bases between. CDR1 is SEHNR, CDR2 FQNEAQ, per germline (reference sequence). The CDR3 is 14 amino acids. The CDR3 protein is CASSPTVSSEKLFF. DNA for the CDR3: TGTGCCAGCAGCCCGACAGTTTCCTCTGAAAAACTGTTTTTT.

The V gene is TRBV12-5, the J gene TRBJ1-5; no reliable D call. Germline assignment: CDR1 LGHNT and CDR2 FRNRAP. This CDR3 has 11 amino acids. The ends were cut back, 6 bases at V and 4 bases at J, with 4 bases in the middle. The CDR3 spells CASGQNQPQHF. DNA for the CDR3: TGTGCTAGTGGCCAAAATCAGCCCCAGCATTTT.